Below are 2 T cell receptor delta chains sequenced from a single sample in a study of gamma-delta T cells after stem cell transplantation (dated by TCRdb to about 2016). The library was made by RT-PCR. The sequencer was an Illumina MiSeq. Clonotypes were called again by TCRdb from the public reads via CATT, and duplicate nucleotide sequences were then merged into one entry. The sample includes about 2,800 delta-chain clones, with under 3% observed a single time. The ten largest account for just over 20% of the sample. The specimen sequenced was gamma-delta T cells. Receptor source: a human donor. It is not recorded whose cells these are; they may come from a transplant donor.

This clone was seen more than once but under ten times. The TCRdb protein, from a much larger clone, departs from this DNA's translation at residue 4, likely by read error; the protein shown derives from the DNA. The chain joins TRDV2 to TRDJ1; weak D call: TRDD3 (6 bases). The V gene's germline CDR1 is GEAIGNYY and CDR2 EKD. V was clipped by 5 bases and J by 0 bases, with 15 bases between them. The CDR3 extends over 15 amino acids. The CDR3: CACGYVGGYTDKLIF. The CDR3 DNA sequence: TGTGCCTGTGGCTACGTGGGGGGGTACACCGATAAACTCATCTTT.

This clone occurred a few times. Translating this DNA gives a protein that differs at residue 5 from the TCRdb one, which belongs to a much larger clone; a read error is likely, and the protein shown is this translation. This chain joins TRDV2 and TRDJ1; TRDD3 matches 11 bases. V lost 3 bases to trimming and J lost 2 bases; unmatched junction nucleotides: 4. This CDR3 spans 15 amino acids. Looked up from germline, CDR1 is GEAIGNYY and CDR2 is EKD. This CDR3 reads CACDPLGDTTDKLIF. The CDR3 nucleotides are TGTGCCTGTGACCCCCTGGGGGATACAACCGATAAACTCATCTTT.